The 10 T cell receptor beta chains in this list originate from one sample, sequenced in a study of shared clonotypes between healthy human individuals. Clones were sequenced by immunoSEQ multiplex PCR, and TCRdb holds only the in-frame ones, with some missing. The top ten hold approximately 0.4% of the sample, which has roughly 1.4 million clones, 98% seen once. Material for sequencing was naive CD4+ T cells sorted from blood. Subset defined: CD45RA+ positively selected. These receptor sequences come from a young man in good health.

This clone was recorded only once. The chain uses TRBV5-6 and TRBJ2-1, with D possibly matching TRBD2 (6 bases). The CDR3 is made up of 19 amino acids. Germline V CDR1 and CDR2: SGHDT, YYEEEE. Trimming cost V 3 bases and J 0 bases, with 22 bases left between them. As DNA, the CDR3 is TGTGCCAGCAGCTCCATGGGGGGAAATTCGTTATCCTCCTACAATGAGCAGTTCTTC. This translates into CASSSMGGNSLSSYNEQFF.

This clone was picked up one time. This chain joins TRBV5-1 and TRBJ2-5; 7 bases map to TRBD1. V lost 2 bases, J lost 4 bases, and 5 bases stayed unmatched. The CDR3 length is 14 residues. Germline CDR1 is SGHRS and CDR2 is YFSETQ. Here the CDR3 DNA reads TGCGCCAGCAGCTTAACAGGGGACGGAGAGACCCAGTACTTC. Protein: CASSLTGDGETQYF.

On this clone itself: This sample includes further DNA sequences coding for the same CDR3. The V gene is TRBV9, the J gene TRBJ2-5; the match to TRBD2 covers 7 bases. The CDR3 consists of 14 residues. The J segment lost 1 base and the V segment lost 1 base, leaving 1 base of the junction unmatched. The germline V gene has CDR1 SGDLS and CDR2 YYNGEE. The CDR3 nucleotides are TGTGCCAGCAGCGTACTAGCGGCCCAAGAGACCCAGTACTTC. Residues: CASSVLAAQETQYF. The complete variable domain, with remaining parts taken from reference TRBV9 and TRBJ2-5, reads DSGVTQTPKHLITATGQRVTLRCSPRSGDLSVYWYQQSLDQGLQFLIQYYNGEERAKGNILERFSAQQFPDLHSELNLSSLELGDSALYFCASSVLAAQETQYFGPGTRLLVL.

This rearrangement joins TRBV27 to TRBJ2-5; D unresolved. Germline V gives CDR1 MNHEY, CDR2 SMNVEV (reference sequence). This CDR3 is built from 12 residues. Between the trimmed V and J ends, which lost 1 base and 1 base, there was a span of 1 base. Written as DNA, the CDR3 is TGTGCCAGCAGTTTATTCCAAGAGACCCAGTACTTC. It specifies CASSLFQETQYF.

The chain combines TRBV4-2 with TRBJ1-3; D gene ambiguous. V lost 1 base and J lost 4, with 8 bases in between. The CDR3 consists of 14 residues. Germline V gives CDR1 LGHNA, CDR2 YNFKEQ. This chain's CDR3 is CASSQGESGNTIYF. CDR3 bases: TGTGCCAGCAGCCAAGGGGAATCCGGAAACACCATATATTTT.

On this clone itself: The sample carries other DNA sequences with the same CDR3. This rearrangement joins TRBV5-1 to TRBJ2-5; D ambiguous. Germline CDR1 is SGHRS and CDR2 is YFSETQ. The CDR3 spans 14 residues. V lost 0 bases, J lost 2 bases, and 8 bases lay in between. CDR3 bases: TGCGCCAGCAGCTTGGTAGGAAATCAAGAGACCCAGTACTTC. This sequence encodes CASSLVGNQETQYF. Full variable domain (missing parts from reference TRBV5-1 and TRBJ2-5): KAGVTQTPRYLIKTRGQQVTLSCSPISGHRSVSWYQQTPGQGLQFLFEYFSETQRNKGNFPGRFSGRQFSNSRSEMNVSTLELGDSALYLCASSLVGNQETQYFGPGTRLLVL.

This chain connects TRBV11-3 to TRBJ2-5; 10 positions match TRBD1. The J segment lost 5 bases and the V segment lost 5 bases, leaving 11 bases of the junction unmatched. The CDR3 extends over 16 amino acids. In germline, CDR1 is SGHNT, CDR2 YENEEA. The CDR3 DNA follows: TGTGCCAGCAGCGACCCGGGACAGGGGCATGGGGAGACCCAGTACTTC. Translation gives CASSDPGQGHGETQYF.

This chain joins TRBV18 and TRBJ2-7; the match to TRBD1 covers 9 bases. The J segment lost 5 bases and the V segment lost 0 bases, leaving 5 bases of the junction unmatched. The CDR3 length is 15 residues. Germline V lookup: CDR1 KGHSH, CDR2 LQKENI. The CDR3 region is CASSPPGQGIHEQYF. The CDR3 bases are TGTGCCAGCTCACCACCGGGACAGGGAATACACGAGCAGTACTTC.

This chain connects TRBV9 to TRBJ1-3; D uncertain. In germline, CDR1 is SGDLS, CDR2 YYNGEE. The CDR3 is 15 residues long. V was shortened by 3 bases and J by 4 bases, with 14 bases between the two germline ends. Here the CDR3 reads CASSAPPGSGNTIYF. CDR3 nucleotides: TGTGCCAGCAGCGCCCCCCCAGGATCCGGAAACACCATATATTTT.

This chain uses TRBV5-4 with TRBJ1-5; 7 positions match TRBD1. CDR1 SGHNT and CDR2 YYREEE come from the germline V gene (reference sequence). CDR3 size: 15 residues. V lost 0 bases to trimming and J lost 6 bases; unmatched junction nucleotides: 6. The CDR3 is CASSLGGQTPQPQHF. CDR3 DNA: TGTGCCAGCAGCTTGGGGGGACAGACCCCTCAGCCCCAGCATTTT.